This T cell receptor (beta chain) was captured by sequencing in a study of control samples from healthy donors and cancer patients. TCRdb keeps only in-frame clones here, not all; method: immunoSEQ multiplex PCR. This sample carries 350,000 to 450,000 clones, around 90% of them seen once, and the ten largest clones take approximately 6.3%. The CDR3 contains 13 residues. V lost 6 bases to trimming and J lost 5 bases; unmatched junction nucleotides: 3. The germline V gene has CDR1 MRHNA and CDR2 SNTAGT. The genes are TRBV6-4 and TRBJ2-2; TRBD1 matches 7 bases. This TCR was sampled from a man in his forties with head and neck cancer. Material for sequencing was PBMCs. CDR3 sequence reads: CASSNRGTGELFF. DNA for the CDR3: TGTGCCAGCAGCAACAGGGGAACCGGGGAGCTGTTTTTT.